This entry features one TCR beta chain sequence. Its antigen target is currently unknown. No much larger clonotype is one base removed from it; base qualities were not supplied. The time point tag for this specimen amounts to: baseline before first vaccination. Vaccinee samples came from UK trials COV001 and COV002, including a single-blind randomized controlled phase 2/3 trial of AZD1222 (ChAdOx1 nCoV-19) in healthy adults. For TCRbeta chain sequencing, PBMC samples were collected from trial participants at day 0 and at day 28 after the second dose. The CDR3 regions of human TCRbeta chains were subjected to immunosequencing. For the original study's pipeline: TCRs in the repertoires were matched against a reference library of SARS-CoV-2-specific TCRs that had been generated with the MIRA antigen-specificity platform. Breadth meant the fraction of unique TCRs that were SARS-CoV-2-associated, whereas depth meant the fraction of total T cells that were SARS-CoV-2-associated. Using the MIRA data, every spike-specific TCR was mapped to the spike region that the TCR reacted to and assigned to either a CD4 or a CD8 class. Log10-transformed breadth and depth values were compared by one-way ANOVA with Sidak's multiple comparisons tests. Drawn from immuneACCESS, this table holds only the in-frame rearrangements with V and J called that TCRdb kept. Clones are partly lost; checked studies trace under half to an unresolved V gene and leave the rest unexplained. V and J calls plus clone size are reproduced from that table; the DNA served to infer D and trimming. The sample contains 110,000 or so clones, just over 85% of them found a single time. The ten largest account for approximately 3.3% of the sample.

The entry originates in a study of T cell responses to AZD1222 COVID-19 vaccine (dated by TCRdb to about 2021). Study-wide context: Because spike-specific TCR depth and breadth did not differ between the two schedules, AZD1222 recipients who got a second dose at roughly 4 weeks were pooled with those who got a second dose at roughly 12 weeks. TCR sequencing covered roughly 230 trial participants: nearly 210 given two doses of AZD1222 and 26 given two doses of MenACWY control vaccine. Trial participants were enrolled by age into 18-55, 56-69 and 70-plus year subgroups, with roughly 150, 30 and 60 TCR-sequenced participants respectively.

Results the study describes overall, beyond this receptor: The whole spike protein was spanned by vaccine-associated CD4 TCRs, and dominant responses were seen in regions 160-218 and 743-854. Conclusions about previously exposed vaccinees were limited because only 5 or 6 AZD1222 recipients were SARS-CoV-2 seropositive at baseline. Spike-specific TCR breadth and depth rose significantly after two AZD1222 doses compared with day 0 and with MenACWY recipients. Reportedly, close to half of the unique spike-specific TCRs recognized epitopes lying outside the regions that are mutated in the B.1.351 and B.1.1.7 variants. Participants were mostly white British and included more females than males, and it was suggested by the authors that clonal diversity may have been underestimated. Because no day 14 peak-response samples were available, repertoires were characterized only after the peak T cell response. In the small 56-69-year group, the increase in depth fell short of significance, most likely because of low power.

V trim: 6 bases; J trim: 4 bases; unmatched bases: 7. From the cysteine through the phenylalanine, the CDR3 covers 14 amino acids. The kept DNA is CDR3 alone, 42 bases in frame from the first base. Sequences LNHDA (CDR1) and SQIVND (CDR2) are obtained from the germline V gene (reference sequence). Sequenced material: peripheral blood, taken on day 0 of AZD1222 vaccination. The sequence was obtained from an adult in good health. The sequence is built from TRBV19 and TRBJ2-7, with 9 central nucleotides matching TRBD1. The base sequence is TGTGCCAGTAGCAACAGGGGGCCTGGGTACGAGCAGTACTTC. The translation is CASSNRGPGYEQYF.